This record looks at one T cell receptor beta chain sequence and its context. This CDR3 is also generated by other DNA sequences in the sample. The data were taken from a study of blood T cell repertoires in COVID-19. Study background: T cells, B-cell-depleted T cells, or PBMCs supplied cDNA or gDNA.

This CDR3 region has 15 residues. CDR1 is SGHRS, CDR2 YFSETQ, per germline. Trimming removed 5 bases from V and 3 bases from J; junction bases left unmatched: 9. As originally analysed: Estimation of nucleated cell counts relied on the amplification of reference gene primers. TCRdb keeps only in-frame clones here, not all; method: immunoSEQ multiplex PCR. V, J and clone size reflect that table, while D and trimming were determined from the DNA. The table lists around 52,000 clones, about 83% of them singletons. This chain links TRBV5-1 with TRBJ2-7; 9 nucleotides match TRBD1. This sequence was found in a human donor in a cohort sampled during active COVID-19. Sequenced: peripheral blood. The chain's CDR3 is CASREAGTGIYEQYF. In nucleotides, the CDR3 is TGCGCCAGCAGAGAAGCCGGGACAGGGATCTACGAGCAGTACTTC.